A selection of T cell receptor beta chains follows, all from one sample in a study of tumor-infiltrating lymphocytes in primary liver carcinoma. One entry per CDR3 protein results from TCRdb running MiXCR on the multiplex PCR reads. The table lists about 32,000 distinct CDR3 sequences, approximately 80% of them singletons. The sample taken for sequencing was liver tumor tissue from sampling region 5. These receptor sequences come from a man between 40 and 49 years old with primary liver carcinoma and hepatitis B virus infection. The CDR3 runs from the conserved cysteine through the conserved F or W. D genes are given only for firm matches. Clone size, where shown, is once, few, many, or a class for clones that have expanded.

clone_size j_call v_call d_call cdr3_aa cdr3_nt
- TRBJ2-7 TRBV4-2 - CASSQVTGEQYF TGTGCCAGCAGCCAAGTTACTGGCGAGCAGTACTTC
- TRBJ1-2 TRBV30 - CAWSVPEGFYCCTF TGTGCCTGGAGTGTCCCTGAAGGGTTTTATTGTTGCACCTTC
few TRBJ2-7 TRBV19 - CASSISPDLSSYEQYF TGTGCCAGTAGTATATCCCCGGACTTGAGCTCCTACGAGCAGTACTTC
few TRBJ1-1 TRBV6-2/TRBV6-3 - CASSYPELNAEAFF TGTGCCAGCAGTTATCCAGAGCTGAACGCTGAAGCTTTCTTC
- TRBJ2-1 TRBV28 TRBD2 CASTPASGIYTELFF TGTGCCAGCACCCCTGCTAGCGGGATCTACACTGAGCTGTTCTTC
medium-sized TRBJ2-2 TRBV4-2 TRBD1 CASSTGGYTGELFF TGTGCCAGCAGCACAGGGGGTTACACCGGGGAGCTGTTTTTT
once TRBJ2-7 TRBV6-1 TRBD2 CDAGVLPSYEQYF TGTGATGCGGGGGTCCTACCCTCCTACGAGCAGTACTTC
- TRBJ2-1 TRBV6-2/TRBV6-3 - CNSSPWGGGKVNEQFF TGTAACAGCAGTCCCTGGGGGGGCGGGAAGGTCAATGAGCAGTTCTTC
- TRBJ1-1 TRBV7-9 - CASSLGAGPEAFF TGTGCCAGTAGCTTAGGGGCGGGCCCCGAAGCTTTCTTT
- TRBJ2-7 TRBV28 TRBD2 CASSSPAGDYKQYF TGTGCCAGCAGTAGTCCAGCGGGAGACTACAAGCAGTACTTC
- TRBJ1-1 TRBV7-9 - CASSLSQVGGAFF TGTGCCAGCAGCTTATCGCAAGTGGGGGGGGCTTTCTTT
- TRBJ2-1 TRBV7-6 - CASSRQSYNEQFF TGTGCCAGCAGCCGACAGAGCTACAATGAGCAGTTCTTC
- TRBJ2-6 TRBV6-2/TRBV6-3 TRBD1 CASSLRQGTGANVLTF TGCGCCAGCAGCCTGAGACAGGGTACCGGGGCCAACGTCCTGACTTTC
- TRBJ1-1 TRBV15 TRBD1 CATWTGAMNTEAFF TGTGCCACCTGGACAGGCGCCATGAACACTGAAGCTTTCTTT
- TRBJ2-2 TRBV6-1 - CASSAVGELFF TGTGCCAGCAGTGCCGTCGGGGAGCTGTTTTTT
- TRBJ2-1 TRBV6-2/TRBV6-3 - CARASGRRDEQFF TGTGCCAGGGCCAGCGGTCGGCGGGATGAGCAGTTCTTC
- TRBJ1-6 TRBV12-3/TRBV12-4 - CASSFDRSNSPFHF TGTGCCAGCAGTTTTGACAGGTCAAATTCACCCTTCCACTTT
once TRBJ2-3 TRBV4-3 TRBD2 CASSRGTSGSGNTQYF TGCGCCAGCAGCCGAGGGACTAGCGGGAGTGGAAATACACAGTATTTT
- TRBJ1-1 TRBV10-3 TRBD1 CAIKTGENTEAFF TGTGCCATCAAGACAGGGGAGAACACTGAAGCTTTCTTC
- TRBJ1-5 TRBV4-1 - CASSQTGRSSRPQHF TGCGCCAGCAGCCAAACGGGACGGTCGTCTCGGCCCCAGCATTTT
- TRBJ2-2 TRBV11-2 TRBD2 CAGSPNREVIGELFF TGTGCCGGCAGCCCCAATCGGGAGGTAATCGGGGAACTGTTTTTT
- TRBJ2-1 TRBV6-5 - CASRGNYNEQFF TGTGCCAGCAGAGGGAATTACAATGAGCAGTTCTTC
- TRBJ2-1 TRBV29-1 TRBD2 CNARSGMSSYNEQFF TGCAACGCTAGAAGCGGGATGAGCTCATACAATGAGCAGTTCTTC
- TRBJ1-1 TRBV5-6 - CASISYSRRQTSEAFF TGTGCCAGCATCTCCTACTCCAGGAGGCAGACGTCTGAAGCTTTCTTT
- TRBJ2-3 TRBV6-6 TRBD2 CASRKGTSGRTDMQYF TGTGCCAGCAGGAAAGGGACTAGCGGGCGGACGGACATGCAGTATTTT
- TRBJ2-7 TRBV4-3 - CASSQGRVTPYEQYF TGCGCCAGCAGTCAAGGCCGGGTGACTCCCTACGAGCAGTACTTC
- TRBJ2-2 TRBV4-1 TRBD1 CASNGLDRRLTGELFF TGCGCCAGCAACGGTCTGGACAGGAGGTTAACTGGGGAGCTGTTTTTT
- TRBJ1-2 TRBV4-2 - CASSQDMGRGDGYAF TGTGCCAGCAGCCAAGATATGGGCAGGGGTGATGGCTATGCCTTC
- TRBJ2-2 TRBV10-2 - CASRPPLLSKTGELFF TGCGCTAGCAGGCCCCCACTTCTCTCGAAAACCGGGGAGCTGTTTTTT
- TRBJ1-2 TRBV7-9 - CATSPEGRLSQYGYTF TGTGCCACTAGCCCCGAGGGCAGGCTATCCCAGTATGGCTACACCTTC
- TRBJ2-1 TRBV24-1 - CATGDLSGGNEQFF TGTGCCACCGGTGATTTGTCAGGGGGGAATGAGCAGTTCTTC
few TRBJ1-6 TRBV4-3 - CASSQARGAVYSPLHF TGTGCCAGCAGCCAAGCTCGAGGGGCCGTTTATTCACCCCTCCACTTT
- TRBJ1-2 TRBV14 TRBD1 CANSLAGTGGDYTF TGTGCCAACAGCCTAGCAGGGACAGGGGGCGACTACACCTTC
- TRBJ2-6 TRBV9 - CVSTPGGAGANLLTF TGTGTCAGCACACCCGGCGGGGCTGGGGCCAACCTCCTGACTTTC
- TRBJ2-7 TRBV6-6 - CTSSHDTYGYYEQYF TGTACCAGCAGTCACGACACCTATGGGTACTACGAGCAGTACTTC
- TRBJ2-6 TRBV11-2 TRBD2 CANTRLAGGPGANILTF TGTGCCAATACCCGACTAGCGGGAGGGCCTGGGGCCAACATCTTGACTTTC
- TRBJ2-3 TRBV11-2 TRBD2 CASSTPGGRAYTLYF TGTGCCAGCAGCACCCCGGGGGGGCGGGCATATACGCTGTATTTT
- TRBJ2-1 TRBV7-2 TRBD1 CASSPGIGGDEQFF TGTGCCAGCAGCCCAGGGATAGGGGGCGATGAGCAGTTCTTC
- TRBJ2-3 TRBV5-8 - CASSFNSGGVSDMQCF TGTGCCAGCAGCTTCAATAGTGGGGGTGTCTCAGATATGCAGTGTTTT
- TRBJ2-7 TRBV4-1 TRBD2 CASSSGIWYEQYF TGCGCCAGTAGTAGCGGGATATGGTACGAGCAGTACTTC
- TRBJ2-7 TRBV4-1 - CAAESFYEQYF TGCGCAGCCGAATCCTTCTACGAGCAGTATTTC
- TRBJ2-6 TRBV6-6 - CSSSYGSGADVLTF TGTTCCAGCAGTTACGGGTCGGGGGCCGACGTCCTGACTTTC
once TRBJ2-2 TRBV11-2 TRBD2 CASSGGLAERSTGELFF TGTGCCAGCAGCGGAGGACTAGCGGAGCGGAGCACCGGGGAACTGTTTTTC